What follows are 14 T cell receptor beta chains derived from one specimen sequenced in a study of T-cell reconstitution after alpha-beta-depleted transplantation in children. Preparation of the TCRbeta library used unique molecular identifiers. Via MiXCR, TCRdb re-called the PCR reads, giving one row per CDR3 protein. The data hold hundreds of thousands of distinct CDR3 sequences, with more than 10% observed a single time. This specimen consisted of PBMCs, obtained from the stem cell graft. These TCRs come from a human donor who donated a stem cell graft to a child with Fanconi anemia.

This clonotype was picked up many times. This chain joins TRBV2 and TRBJ2-3; D is possibly TRBD1 (6 bases). Germline loops: CDR1 SNHLY, CDR2 FYNNEI. There are 15 residues in the CDR3. Trimming shortened V by 7 bases and J by 2 bases, and 16 bases separated the two germline ends. The DNA for the CDR3 is TGTGCCAGCAAAATGGGAACAGGGCCCACAGATACGCAGTATTTT. Protein: CASKMGTGPTDTQYF.

The sample holds a few counts of this clonotype. The V call is TRBV6-5, the J call TRBJ2-1; TRBD1 is a possible D gene (5 bases). V was trimmed by 0 bases and J by 6 bases, leaving 9 bases between them. The V gene's germline CDR1 is MNHEY and CDR2 SVGAGI. CDR3 length: 14 amino acids. For the CDR3, the DNA is TGTGCCAGCAGTTACTCGCACAGGAGCAATGAGCAGTTCTTC. Encoded protein: CASSYSHRSNEQFF.

This clonotype occurred a few times. V is TRBV5-1 and J is TRBJ2-5, with D perhaps given as TRBD1 or TRBD2 (5 bases each). This CDR3 has 14 amino acids. V was shortened by 4 bases and J by 3 bases, with 13 bases between the two germline ends. Per the germline V gene, CDR1 is SGHRS and CDR2 is YFSETQ. The CDR3 DNA reads as TGCGCCAGCAGCCCGGGGACGGAGAAAGAGACCCAGTACTTC. Its translation is CASSPGTEKETQYF.

There are many counts of this clonotype. The rearrangement joins TRBV7-6 to TRBJ1-1; 8 bases are a match to TRBD1. After removal of 0 bases from V and 1 base from J, the junction contained 4 bases not matched to a gene. This CDR3 comprises 16 residues. Germline CDR1 and CDR2: SGHVS and FNYEAQ. This chain's CDR3 is CASSLADGTGNTEAFF. The CDR3 nucleotides are TGTGCCAGCAGCTTAGCCGACGGGACAGGGAACACTGAAGCTTTCTTT. The entire variable domain, with the rest obtained from reference TRBV7-6 and TRBJ1-1, is as follows: GAGVSQSPRYKVTKRGQDVALRCDPISGHVSLYWYRQALGQGPEFLTYFNYEAQQDKSGLPNDRFSAERPEGSISTLTIQRTEQRDSAMYRCASSLADGTGNTEAFFGQGTRLTVV.

The CDR3 DNA follows: TGTGCCAGCAGTTTCGGGGGGGCGCGGGTGAACACTGAAGCTTTCTTT. Protein sequence: CASSFGGARVNTEAFF. The rearrangement joins TRBV12-3 or TRBV12-4 to TRBJ1-1; a possible D gene is TRBD1 (6 bases). The ends were cut back, 3 bases at V and 0 bases at J, with 14 bases in the middle. CDR3 length equals 16 residues.

This clonotype was seen many times. This chain joins TRBV12-3 or TRBV12-4 and TRBJ1-5; 7 nucleotides agree with TRBD1. The CDR3 runs to 14 residues. With V trimmed by 3 bases and J by 6 bases, 5 bases remained unmatched. CDR3 DNA sequence: TGTGCCAGCAGTTTCCAGCAGGGGGGTCAGCCCCAGCATTTT. Translating it yields CASSFQQGGQPQHF.

The chain has TRBV29-1 and TRBJ1-5; 8 nucleotides align to TRBD1. The CDR3 covers 13 residues. Trimming at V came to 6 bases and at J to 5 bases, leaving 6 bases not matched to a gene. Germline lookup yields CDR1 SQVTM and CDR2 ANQGSEA. This CDR3 is CSVQETGDQPQHF. The CDR3 DNA sequence: TGCAGCGTACAAGAGACAGGGGATCAGCCCCAGCATTTT.

The chain uses TRBV29-1 and TRBJ2-5; TRBD1 agrees at 10 bases. The germline V gene has CDR1 SQVTM and CDR2 ANQGSEA. Trimming took 3 bases from V and 4 from J; bases not matched to a gene: 5. This CDR3 is built from 14 residues. The CDR3 DNA sequence: TGCAGCGTTGACCGGACAGGGGGGTCAGAGACCCAGTACTTC. Translating it yields CSVDRTGGSETQYF.

This clonotype was detected many times. The rearrangement links TRBV6-5 to TRBJ2-5; D perhaps matches TRBD2 (5 bases). The CDR3 extends over 15 amino acids. The germline V gene has CDR1 MNHEY and CDR2 SVGAGI. V lost 6 bases to trimming and J lost 2 bases, with 16 bases between them. CDR3 in amino acids: CASSHLLDNQETQYF. The CDR3 DNA reads TGTGCCAGCAGCCATCTACTAGACAATCAAGAGACCCAGTACTTC.

The rearrangement uses TRBV7-6 and TRBJ1-1, with D perhaps TRBD1 (5 bases). The germline V gene encodes CDR1 SGHVS and CDR2 FNYEAQ. CDR3 size: 14 residues. The V gene lost 5 bases and the J gene lost 1 base, with 11 bases spanning the gap. The CDR3 coding sequence is TGTGCCAGCAGCCCGACAGAGGGGAACACTGAAGCTTTCTTT. It translates to CASSPTEGNTEAFF.

J is TRBJ1-4 and V is TRBV20-1; D is unclear. The germline CDR1 and CDR2 sequences are DFQATT and SNEGSKA (reference sequence). The V and J ends lost 5 bases and 0 bases respectively, with 10 bases between them. This CDR3 spans 14 amino acids. As DNA, the CDR3 is TGCAGTGCTTACGTAACAGCAACTAATGAAAAACTGTTTTTT. This translates into CSAYVTATNEKLFF.

This clonotype showed up many times. The chain joins TRBV6-5 to TRBJ2-2; no clear D gene. Trimming cost V 8 bases and J 4 bases, with 8 bases left between them. Germline assignment: CDR1 MNHEY and CDR2 SVGAGI. The CDR3 totals 12 residues. This CDR3 is CASHGFTGELFF. The CDR3 nucleotides read TGTGCCAGCCATGGATTCACCGGGGAGCTGTTTTTT.

The chain recombines TRBV27 with TRBJ1-2; D call uncertain. Deletions cut 3 bases from V and 2 bases from J, with 10 bases between. Germline V gene data show CDR1 as MNHEY and CDR2 as SMNVEV (reference sequence). The CDR3 loop spans 14 amino acids. For the CDR3, the DNA is TGTGCCAGCAGTTTTACGTATGAGAACTATGGCTACACCTTC. It encodes CASSFTYENYGYTF.

The rearrangement links TRBV11-2 to TRBJ1-2; D possibly corresponds to TRBD1 (6 bases). The V gene's germline CDR1 is SGHAT and CDR2 FQNNGV. The CDR3 is 16 residues long. Trimming shortened V by 5 bases and J by 4 bases, and 20 bases separated the two germline ends. The CDR3 loop reads CASSHGGGGATYGYTF. As DNA, the CDR3 is TGTGCCAGCAGCCATGGAGGGGGGGGCGCAACCTATGGCTACACCTTC. Drawing the rest from reference TRBV11-2 and TRBJ1-2, the complete variable domain is EAGVAQSPRYKIIEKRQSVAFWCNPISGHATLYWYQQILGQGPKLLIQFQNNGVVDDSQLPKDRFSAERLKGVDSTLKIQPAKLEDSAVYLCASSHGGGGATYGYTFGSGTRLTVV.